The clone carrying this TCR beta chain was observed at least ten times. What it recognizes is unknown. These data belong to a study of T-cell memory formation after mild COVID-19. TCRdb fed the 5' RACE reads into MiXCR, producing one record per CDR3 protein. The repertoire holds approximately 60,000 distinct CDR3 sequences, with about a tenth as singletons. This CDR3 is built from 17 residues. J was trimmed by 0 bases and V by 4 bases; bases with no gene match: 8. Study-wide findings and caveats: Contracting clones localized mainly to CM and EM when CD4+ and mainly to EMRA when CD8+.

This chain connects TRBV12-3 or TRBV12-4 to TRBJ2-3; TRBD1 aligns across 9 bases. Sequencing was carried out using PBMCs or a T cell subset sorted from them (not recorded which). The origin of this receptor is a young man who had mild COVID-19 (a few samples of this study predate the infection). Cell type and time point are not known. The CDR3 DNA follows: TGTGCCAGCAGTTCTAATAACAGGGGGCGCAGCACAGATACGCAGTATTTT. Protein: CASSSNNRGRSTDTQYF.